This T cell receptor (beta chain) derives from a study of blood T cell repertoires in COVID-19. Produced via immunoSEQ multiplex PCR; TCRdb's table is partial and in-frame only. This table has around 210,000 clones, roughly nine tenths appearing once. Germline CDR1 is DFQATT and CDR2 is SNEGSKA (reference sequence). This CDR3 is 15 amino acids long. V was clipped by 3 bases and J by 1 base; unmatched bases: 8. V and J are TRBV20-1 and TRBJ2-7, with 8 bases matching TRBD1. Sequences were obtained from peripheral blood. This TCR was recovered from a woman in her sixties or seventies with acute or convalescent COVID-19. The DNA for the CDR3 is TGCAGTGCTAGTCGGCAGGGGGCATTTTCCTACGAGCAGTACTTC. Its translation is CSASRQGAFSYEQYF.